This TCR beta chain was profiled in a study of cytomegalovirus exposure and HLA in healthy donors. Study-wide results and limits: One variant, a missense change in DCLRE1C, was linked in a later analysis to TCR beta V- and J-gene trimming.

Germline CDR1 SGHVS, CDR2 FNYEAQ. V was clipped by 2 bases and J by 2 bases; unmatched bases: 12. The CDR3 contains 18 residues. Note on this clone: Its cognate antigen is unknown.

The primer mix had 60 Vbeta and 13 Jbeta primers. The data were produced by immunoSEQ multiplex PCR, yet TCRdb's version contains in-frame clones alone and is incomplete. This sample yields around 130,000 clones, of which 77% are seen a single time; over 0.8% belongs to the top ten. The receptor was isolated from a woman in her sixties in good health and CMV-seronegative. Sequencing was performed on PBMCs. The chain recombines TRBV7-6 with TRBJ2-3; 8 nucleotides agree with TRBD2. CDR3 region: CASSLWGREGRATDTQYF. CDR3 coding DNA: TGTGCCAGCAGCTTATGGGGTCGGGAGGGCCGGGCCACAGATACGCAGTATTTT.